This T cell receptor beta chain was identified in a study of blood T cell repertoires in COVID-19. Losses at the gene ends were 1 base for V and 4 bases for J; bases not matched to a gene: 0. Germline V gives CDR1 SGHVS, CDR2 FQNEAQ. This CDR3 region has 15 residues. Generated by immunoSEQ multiplex PCR, the TCRdb table keeps only in-frame clones and is missing some. This table holds 120,000 to 150,000 clones, approximately 78% found once. The chain couples TRBV7-8 to TRBJ2-7; 14 bases fit TRBD2. The material sequenced was peripheral blood. This clonotype was obtained from a woman aged 80 or older with acute or convalescent COVID-19. The CDR3 nucleotides are TGTGCCAGCAGCTTAGGACTAGCGGGAGGGTACGAGCAGTACTTC. It codes for CASSLGLAGGYEQYF.